This T cell receptor (beta chain) was identified during a study of regulatory T cells in long-lasting Graves disease. Points from the study as a whole: For persistent Graves' patients, TCR diversity was lower than for newly diagnosed ones. Peripheral blood, not thyroid tissue, was the sole material studied.

The V gene's germline CDR1 is KGHDR and CDR2 SFDVKD. This CDR3 contains 15 residues. The V end lost 3 bases, the J end lost 6 bases, and 13 bases lay between the germline ends. Construction of TCR beta libraries relied on iRepertoire HTBI primers and on Arm-PCR targeting CDR3 regions. In TCRdb, the multiplex PCR reads were re-called with MiXCR into one record per CDR3 protein. The sample lists about 450,000 distinct CDR3 sequences, about a quarter occurring once. This clonotype was observed a handful of times. Its antigen is unknown. Time point denoted: persistent/refractory GD, antithyroid drugs over 5 years with positive TRAb. RNA isolated from PBMCs was used to make the TCR library. Doctors identified Graves' disease using the American Thyroid Association guidelines. All patients originated from an endocrinology department located in Xi'an, China.

This chain connects TRBV24-1 to TRBJ2-2, with D hard to call. The material sequenced was peripheral blood mononuclear cells (PBMCs), taken when the disease was refractory, from a patient treated with antithyroid drugs. The clonotype was recovered from a female donor with Graves disease. The CDR3, as DNA: TGTGCCACCAGTGATCCACAGATCTTGTCCGGGGAGCTGTTTTTT. Its protein is CATSDPQILSGELFF.